The 3 T cell receptor beta chains below come from one sample, sequenced in a study of sequential checkpoint blockade in melanoma. Repertoires were generated with immunoSEQ multiplex PCR, while TCRdb's copy carries only in-frame clones and drops some. The table records some 13,000 clones, around 72% of them present only once. Treatment of the sample: randomized to nivolumab then ipilimumab (arm A) or the reverse (arm B). The specimen was CD8+ T cells sorted from blood (inferred from file names), collected from a patient given nivolumab and ipilimumab in sequence. All receptors derive from a human donor with melanoma.

This clone was seen once. A read error may be the cause here, since a much bigger clone is one base away. This chain connects TRBV7-8 to TRBJ2-1; TRBD1 might be the D (6 bases). This CDR3 has 16 residues. V lost 5 bases and J 8 bases, leaving 22 bases between the germline ends. The germline V gene has CDR1 SGHVS and CDR2 FQNEAQ. DNA for the CDR3: TGTGCCAGCAGCGGGCCCCGCCAGGGGCGCTTGGATGAGCAGTTCTTC. Its protein product is CASSGPRQGRLDEQFF.

The chain couples TRBV4-1 to TRBJ1-1, with D possibly TRBD1 on 5 matching bases. The germline V and J ends were trimmed by 4 bases and 0 bases, with 9 bases remaining between them. The CDR3 is 14 amino acids. Germline values: CDR1 MGHRA, CDR2 YSYEKL. In nucleotides, the CDR3 is TGCGCCAGCAGCCCTCGACAGATGAACACTGAAGCTTTCTTT. It codes for CASSPRQMNTEAFF.

The chain uses TRBV6-6 and TRBJ2-7, with 7 bases identical to TRBD1. J gave up 5 bases and V 4 bases, and 8 bases lay outside the gene matches. The germline V gene has CDR1 MNHNY and CDR2 SVGAGI (reference sequence). The CDR3 spans 14 residues. CDR3 sequence reads: CASSSRQGQDEQYF. The CDR3 nucleotides read TGTGCCAGCAGTTCCAGACAGGGCCAGGACGAGCAGTACTTC.